This T cell receptor beta chain stems from a study of blood T cell repertoires in COVID-19. Looked up from germline, CDR1 is MNHEY and CDR2 is SVGEGT. Trimming stripped 0 bases from V and 3 bases from J, with 12 bases between. This CDR3 spans 16 amino acids. Some clones are missing from TCRdb's copy, which holds only in-frame ones; the method was immunoSEQ multiplex PCR. The data contain about 230,000 clones, around 83% of them singletons. Sequencing was performed on peripheral blood. The chain joins TRBV6-2 or TRBV6-3 to TRBJ2-1; D ambiguous. This clonotype was obtained from a woman in her 50s with acute or convalescent COVID-19. CDR3 in DNA: TGTGCCAGCAGTTACTCGGCACTACCCGACTACAATGAGCAGTTCTTC. It yields the protein CASSYSALPDYNEQFF.